The 13 T cell receptor beta chains in this list originate from one sample, sequenced in a study of T-cell memory formation after mild COVID-19. TCRdb re-analysed the 5' RACE reads in MiXCR, keeping a single row per CDR3 protein. The sample lists 550,000 to 700,000 distinct CDR3 sequences; over 15% were seen once. The sample consisted of PBMCs or a T cell subset sorted from them (not recorded which). The receptors shown here come from an adult woman who had mild COVID-19 (a few samples of this study predate the infection). Cell type and time point are not known.

This chain links TRBV5-1 with TRBJ2-1; either TRBD1 or TRBD2 may fit D (5 bases each). The CDR3 sequence is 16 residues long. CDR1 and CDR2 (germline): SGHRS, YFSETQ. V was shortened by 1 base and J by 0 bases, with 11 bases between the two germline ends. CDR3 nucleotide sequence: TGCGCCAGCAGCTTGTTTGGGGCGGGCTCCTACAATGAGCAGTTCTTC. Its protein is CASSLFGAGSYNEQFF.

This clonotype was seen only a few times. This chain connects TRBV29-1 to TRBJ2-4, with D unresolved. V lost 5 bases and J lost 1, with 9 bases in between. The CDR3 is made up of 13 amino acids. The germline CDR1 and CDR2 sequences are SQVTM and ANQGSEA. The CDR3 reads CSVHVGAKNIQYF. The CDR3 DNA sequence: TGCAGCGTTCATGTAGGGGCCAAAAACATTCAGTACTTC.

In nucleotides, the CDR3 is TGTGCCTGGAGTCAGTGGACTGGAAACACCGGGGAGCTGTTTTTT. This sequence encodes CAWSQWTGNTGELFF. The chain joins TRBV30 to TRBJ2-2; perhaps TRBD2 as D (5 bases). The CDR3 contains 15 residues. V lost 2 bases to trimming and J lost 2 bases, with 12 bases between them. Germline CDR1 is GTSNPN and CDR2 is SVGIG (reference sequence). Based on the CDR3 plus reference TRBV30 and TRBJ2-2, the full variable domain is SQTIHQWPATLVQPVGSPLSLECTVEGTSNPNLYWYRQAAGRGLQLLFYSVGIGQISSEVPQNLSASRPQDRQFILSSKKLLLSDSGFYLCAWSQWTGNTGELFFGEGSRLTVL.

There are a few counts of this clonotype. V usage is TRBV12-3 or TRBV12-4 and J usage is TRBJ2-7; the D gene is possibly TRBD2 (6 bases). CDR3 length equals 15 residues. Trimming left V 3 bases short and J 2 bases short, with 14 bases between. Here the CDR3 reads CASSLSGRVAYEQYF. The CDR3 DNA reads as TGTGCCAGCAGTTTGAGCGGGCGGGTCGCCTACGAGCAGTACTTC.

The chain employs TRBV27 and TRBJ2-3, with 14 bases that match TRBD2. V shed 6 bases, J shed 2 bases, and the junction held 4 bases outside the gene matches. Per the germline V gene, CDR1 is MNHEY and CDR2 is SMNVEV (reference sequence). CDR3 size: 16 residues. In DNA form, the CDR3 reads TGTGCCAGCAGCGGGACTAGCGGGAGTTTCACAGATACGCAGTATTTT. Residues: CASSGTSGSFTDTQYF.

The chain links TRBV9 to TRBJ2-7, with TRBD2 matching 7 bases. With V trimmed by 3 bases and J by 0 bases, 6 bases remained unmatched. There are 15 residues in the CDR3. Germline CDR1 and CDR2: SGDLS and YYNGEE. CDR3 bases: TGTGCCAGCAGCGCCGCCGCGGGGGACTCCTACGAGCAGTACTTC. Its translation is CASSAAAGDSYEQYF.

In its sample, this clonotype was seen a few times. The chain combines TRBV18 with TRBJ2-1; possibly TRBD1 for D (5 bases). The V and J ends lost 3 bases and 8 bases respectively, with 17 bases between them. CDR3 length: 15 amino acids. CDR1 and CDR2 from the germline V gene are KGHSH and LQKENI. The CDR3 reads CASSPSTGIADEQFF. The CDR3 DNA reads TGTGCCAGCTCACCTTCCACAGGTATTGCGGATGAGCAGTTCTTC.

The chain carries TRBV29-1 and TRBJ2-3, with D perhaps TRBD2 (6 bases). CDR1 is SQVTM, CDR2 ANQGSEA, per germline. V was trimmed by 1 base and J by 2 bases, leaving 13 bases between them. This CDR3 has 15 amino acids. The CDR3 DNA sequence: TGCAGCGTTGAAGGGCTTGGCGGGGTCACAGATACGCAGTATTTT. Translating it yields CSVEGLGGVTDTQYF.

This clonotype was seen a few times. The V call is TRBV5-1, the J call TRBJ2-5, with a tentative D call TRBD1 (5 bases). CDR3 length: 16 residues. Trimming shortened V by 3 bases and J by 0 bases, and 15 bases separated the two germline ends. Germline values: CDR1 SGHRS, CDR2 YFSETQ. DNA of the CDR3: TGCGCCAGCAGCTCTGACAGAAGATTGTACCAAGAGACCCAGTACTTC. Translation gives CASSSDRRLYQETQYF.

This clonotype occurred many times. The V and J genes are TRBV5-1 and TRBJ1-4; D may be TRBD1 (5 bases). Between the trimmed V and J ends, which lost 4 bases and 5 bases, there was a span of 12 bases. The germline V gene encodes CDR1 SGHRS and CDR2 YFSETQ. This CDR3 contains 14 residues. The CDR3 spells CASSRDSSNEKLFF. For the CDR3, the DNA is TGCGCCAGCAGCCGTGACAGTTCGAATGAAAAACTGTTTTTT.

This clonotype was counted between two and nine times. The chain joins TRBV4-3 to TRBJ1-5; D ambiguous. The germline V and J ends were trimmed by 0 bases and 3 bases, with 6 bases remaining between them. CDR1 and CDR2 (germline): LGHNA, YSLEER. The CDR3 has 14 residues. Here the CDR3 DNA reads TGCGCCAGCAGCCAAGAGCACCTCAATCAGCCCCAGCATTTT. This sequence encodes CASSQEHLNQPQHF.

The chain couples TRBV29-1 to TRBJ2-5; 8 positions match TRBD1. In germline, CDR1 is SQVTM, CDR2 ANQGSEA. J gave up 2 bases and V 2 bases, and 4 bases lay outside the gene matches. The CDR3 extends over 14 amino acids. The CDR3 region has the DNA TGCAGCGTTGAAAACAGGGGGACACAAGAGACCCAGTACTTC. This codes for CSVENRGTQETQYF.

The rearrangement joins TRBV24-1 to TRBJ2-5; 8 bases align to TRBD1. CDR1 and CDR2 from the germline V gene are KGHDR and SFDVKD. Trimming at V came to 1 base and at J to 5 bases, leaving 11 bases not matched to a gene. This CDR3 contains 17 residues. The CDR3 region is CATSDFKRQGLRETQYF. The CDR3 DNA sequence: TGTGCCACCAGTGATTTTAAGCGACAGGGGTTAAGGGAGACCCAGTACTTC.